These 28 T cell receptor beta chains originate from one sample sequenced in a study of blood T cell repertoires in COVID-19. Assay used: immunoSEQ multiplex PCR; TCRdb lists only in-frame clones, some missing. The table lists over 120,000 clones, over 75% of them singletons, with 1.7% in the top ten. The sequencing sample was made of peripheral blood. These receptors all come from a woman aged 45 to 65 with acute or convalescent COVID-19.

The chain couples TRBV5-4 to TRBJ1-1; 9 bases are a match to TRBD1. This CDR3 comprises 15 residues. V shed 6 bases and J 10 bases; nucleotides not matched to a gene: 16. Germline-derived CDR1 and CDR2 are SGHNT and YYREEE (reference sequence). CDR3 DNA sequence: TGTGCCAGCACCCCGGCGACGGACAGGGGCCTGATAGCTTTCTTT. Translated: CASTPATDRGLIAFF.

This clone has only one observation. CDR3 DNA: TGTGCCAGCAGCTTAGATCCCGGACTCGCCAATGAGCAGTTCTTC. Its protein is CASSLDPGLANEQFF. V gene TRBV11-2 combines with J gene TRBJ2-1, with D perhaps TRBD2 (5 bases). The CDR3 is 15 residues long. The germline gives CDR1 SGHAT, CDR2 FQNNGV. Trimming shortened V by 0 bases and J by 6 bases, and 12 bases separated the two germline ends.

The chain joins TRBV24-1 to TRBJ2-2, with 9 nucleotides matching TRBD1. The V segment lost 4 bases and the J segment 5 bases; nucleotides outside the gene matches: 7. Germline V gives CDR1 KGHDR, CDR2 SFDVKD. CDR3 length: 16 amino acids. CDR3 nucleotides: TGTGCCACCAGTGACCGGACAGGGGAAGGAACCGGGGAGCTGTTTTTT. This translates into CATSDRTGEGTGELFF.

The chain carries TRBV2 and TRBJ1-5; D not certain. The germline gives CDR1 SNHLY, CDR2 FYNNEI. V lost 4 bases and J 6 bases, leaving 7 bases between the germline ends. This CDR3 has 12 residues. CDR3 loop: CASSAGIQPQHF. The CDR3 coding sequence is TGTGCCAGCAGTGCGGGGATTCAGCCCCAGCATTTT.

CDR3 loop: CSVETGFTDTQYF. CDR3 nucleotide sequence: TGCAGCGTTGAAACGGGGTTCACAGATACGCAGTATTTT. The gene calls are TRBV29-1 and TRBJ2-3, with D tentatively TRBD2 (5 bases). Germline V gene sequence: CDR1 SQVTM, CDR2 ANQGSEA. This CDR3 spans 13 amino acids. The V end lost 2 bases, the J end lost 2 bases, and 8 bases lay between the germline ends.

This sequence joins TRBV3-1 (or the pseudogene TRBV3-2) and TRBJ1-1; tentatively, D is TRBD1 (6 bases). The CDR3 contains 14 residues. The germline gives CDR1 LGHDT, CDR2 YNNKEL (reference sequence). V was pared by 4 bases and J by 1 base, with 10 bases between. CDR3 DNA: TGTGCCAGCAGCCCATTACAGGGGAACACTGAAGCTTTCTTT. This codes for CASSPLQGNTEAFF.

This rearrangement joins TRBV5-1 to TRBJ1-4, with 9 bases aligning to TRBD1. Germline CDR1 SGHRS, CDR2 YFSETQ. This CDR3 comprises 16 residues. V lost 4 bases, J lost 8 bases, and 12 bases stayed unmatched. The CDR3 sequence is CASSMGLGTGKEKLFF. CDR3 nucleotide sequence: TGCGCCAGCAGCATGGGACTCGGGACAGGGAAGGAAAAACTGTTTTTT.

The table lists this clone with a count of one. The chain employs TRBV18 and TRBJ2-3; TRBD2 agrees at 8 bases. Unmatched junction bases numbered 10, after V lost 3 bases and J lost 5 bases. The CDR3 is made up of 16 amino acids. Germline CDR1 and CDR2: KGHSH and LQKENI. The DNA for the CDR3 is TGTGCCAGCTCACCCTCTCTACCCAGCGGGGGAGATACGCAGTATTTT. This codes for CASSPSLPSGGDTQYF.

The genes are TRBV27 and TRBJ1-1; 7 nucleotides line up with TRBD1. Trimming removed 1 base from V and 0 bases from J; junction bases left unmatched: 5. Germline V gene data show CDR1 as MNHEY and CDR2 as SMNVEV (reference sequence). The CDR3 contains 16 residues. The CDR3 protein is CASSLFRGTMNTEAFF. The CDR3 DNA reads TGTGCCAGCAGTTTATTCAGGGGGACGATGAACACTGAAGCTTTCTTT.

This chain connects TRBV5-5 to TRBJ2-3; tentatively, D is TRBD2 (6 bases). Germline V gene lookup returns CDR1 SGHKS and CDR2 YYEKEE (reference sequence). V dropped 4 bases and J dropped 0 bases, with 12 bases sitting between them. CDR3 length: 15 amino acids. Here the CDR3 DNA reads TGTGCCAGCAGCCCCGCTCGGGGGAGCACAGATACGCAGTATTTT. It encodes CASSPARGSTDTQYF.

This clone occurred once. This chain connects TRBV27 to TRBJ1-1, with no clear D. Trimming stripped 7 bases from V and 1 base from J, with 10 bases between. CDR1 is MNHEY and CDR2 is SMNVEV in the germline V gene (reference sequence). The CDR3 runs to 13 residues. This chain's CDR3 is CASTYAPNTEAFF. DNA of the CDR3: TGTGCCAGCACCTATGCCCCGAACACTGAAGCTTTCTTT.

The chain couples TRBV5-1 to TRBJ2-6; D perhaps matches TRBD2 (5 bases). V lost 3 bases, J lost 2 bases, and 12 bases lay in between. Germline values: CDR1 SGHRS, CDR2 YFSETQ. The CDR3 runs to 16 residues. CDR3 protein: CASSSISGTGANVLTF. The CDR3 nucleotides are TGCGCCAGCAGCTCTATATCGGGGACTGGGGCCAACGTCCTGACTTTC.

The chain links TRBV6-6 to TRBJ1-2; 7 nucleotides match TRBD1. Per germline, CDR1 MNHNY and CDR2 SVGAGI (reference sequence). CDR3 size: 16 residues. J lost 6 bases, V lost 5 bases, and 15 bases had no gene match. Written as DNA, the CDR3 is TGTGCCAGCAGTCCAAACCCCGGGACAGTCTCGAATGGCTACACCTTC. As protein: CASSPNPGTVSNGYTF.

The chain carries TRBV4-2 and TRBJ1-1, with D uncertain. V gave up 6 bases and J gave up 2 bases, with 13 bases separating them. Germline V gene lookup returns CDR1 LGHNA and CDR2 YNFKEQ. The CDR3 runs to 14 residues. CDR3 region: CASRGPGLNTEAFF. CDR3 in DNA: TGTGCCAGCAGGGGCCCCGGACTTAACACTGAAGCTTTCTTT.

The chain joins TRBV2 to TRBJ2-7, with 13 positions matching TRBD2. CDR3 length equals 16 residues. The ends lost 9 bases at V and 0 bases at J; junction bases unmatched: 8. CDR1 is SNHLY, CDR2 FYNNEI, per germline. CDR3 DNA: TGTGCCAGTTACGGGACTAGCGGGGCTAGCTCCTACGAGCAGTACTTC. Translation gives CASYGTSGASSYEQYF. Full variable domain (outside the CDR3, taken from reference TRBV2 and TRBJ2-7): EPEVTQTPSHQVTQMGQEVILRCVPISNHLYFYWYRQILGQKVEFLVSFYNNEISEKSEIFDDQFSVERPDGSNFTLKIRSTKLEDSAMYFCASYGTSGASSYEQYFGPGTRLTVT.

The V call is TRBV2, the J call TRBJ1-2; 7 bases line up with TRBD1. The germline V gene encodes CDR1 SNHLY and CDR2 FYNNEI. V was pared by 7 bases and J by 4 bases, with 3 bases of the junction left unmatched. This CDR3 comprises 12 residues. This chain's CDR3 is CASTDRPYGYTF. In DNA, the CDR3 is TGTGCCAGCACGGACAGGCCCTATGGCTACACCTTC.

The chain recombines TRBV6-5 with TRBJ1-1; D remains unclear. V was cut by 4 bases and J by 0 bases, with 6 bases left in between. This CDR3 is built from 13 residues. Looked up from germline, CDR1 is MNHEY and CDR2 is SVGAGI. CDR3 nucleotide sequence: TGTGCCAGCAGTTCCGGGGTGAACACTGAAGCTTTCTTT. Translation gives CASSSGVNTEAFF.

The chain joins TRBV28 to TRBJ1-5; the D gene is possibly TRBD1 (5 bases). The V and J ends lost 4 bases and 6 bases respectively, with 19 bases between them. Germline V CDR1 and CDR2: MDHEN, SYDVKM. The CDR3 sequence is 16 residues long. The CDR3 coding sequence is TGTGCCAGCAGTTCCCCGGGGGTCTTACCCACTCAGCCCCAGCATTTT. Translation gives CASSSPGVLPTQPQHF.

This clone appeared a few times. The rearrangement uses TRBV14 and TRBJ1-5; D is uncertain. Trimming took 8 bases from V and 0 from J, leaving 17 bases between them. This CDR3 comprises 16 residues. Germline values: CDR1 SGHDN, CDR2 FVKESK. The CDR3 loop reads CASGCPRRVSNQPQHF. The CDR3, as DNA: TGTGCCAGCGGGTGTCCTAGGCGGGTTAGCAATCAGCCCCAGCATTTT.

The genes are TRBV7-3 and TRBJ2-7; D might be TRBD2 (6 bases). The CDR3 runs 13 residues. Germline V gene data show CDR1 as SGHTA and CDR2 as FQGTGA. The ends were cut back, 4 bases at V and 2 bases at J, with 9 bases in the middle. The CDR3 nucleotides read TGTGCCAGCAGCTGGGGGGAGACCTACGAGCAGTACTTC. Translating gives CASSWGETYEQYF.

V is TRBV3-1 (or the pseudogene TRBV3-2) and J is TRBJ2-5; a possible D gene is TRBD2 (5 bases). V was pared by 4 bases and J by 9 bases, with 15 bases between. Germline V gene data show CDR1 as LGHDT and CDR2 as YNNKEL (reference sequence). The CDR3 is 13 residues long. CDR3 nucleotides: TGTGCCAGCAGCCTCCTGGGCACGGAGGCCCAGTACTTC. Translation: CASSLLGTEAQYF.

This sequence joins TRBV19 and TRBJ1-2, with TRBD1 matching 7 bases. CDR3 length: 15 amino acids. Germline V gives CDR1 LNHDA, CDR2 SQIVND (reference sequence). V shed 2 bases and J 4 bases; nucleotides not matched to a gene: 7. Here the CDR3 reads CASSITGTAFYGYTF. The CDR3 DNA is TGTGCCAGTAGTATAACCGGGACAGCCTTCTATGGCTACACCTTC.

This clone came up a few times. The V gene is TRBV6-4, the J gene TRBJ1-1; no clear D gene. Germline lookup yields CDR1 MRHNA and CDR2 SNTAGT. This CDR3 is built from 14 residues. Trimming took off 4 bases at V and 1 base at J, with 10 bases between the two ends. DNA of the CDR3: TGTGCCAGCAGTGTCTCCTACGAGAACACTGAAGCTTTCTTT. Its protein is CASSVSYENTEAFF.

This chain joins TRBV19 and TRBJ2-5; tentatively, D is TRBD1 (6 bases). V shed 4 bases and J shed 4 bases, with 10 bases lying between them. The germline CDR1 and CDR2 sequences are LNHDA and SQIVND (reference sequence). There are 13 residues in the CDR3. The CDR3 sequence is CASSRTASETQYF. The CDR3 DNA reads TGTGCCAGTAGTAGGACAGCGTCAGAGACCCAGTACTTC.

This clone was counted once. V usage is TRBV3-1 (or the pseudogene TRBV3-2) and J usage is TRBJ2-1; D perhaps matches TRBD2 (6 bases). Germline CDR1 is LGHDT and CDR2 is YNNKEL (reference sequence). V lost 0 bases and J lost 0, with 6 bases in between. The CDR3 is 15 residues long. This chain's CDR3 is CASSQDGGSYNEQFF. CDR3 bases: TGTGCCAGCAGCCAAGACGGGGGCTCCTACAATGAGCAGTTCTTC.

V and J are TRBV5-6 and TRBJ1-1; 8 bases align to TRBD1. Losses at the gene ends were 4 bases for V and 5 bases for J; bases not matched to a gene: 7. Germline CDR1 SGHDT, CDR2 YYEEEE. This CDR3 region has 14 residues. In DNA, the CDR3 is TGTGCCAGCAGCCTACGGACAGGGACGACTGAAGCTTTCTTT. This translates into CASSLRTGTTEAFF. Supplemented by reference TRBV5-6 and TRBJ1-1, the full variable domain reads DAGVTQSPTHLIKTRGQQVTLRCSPKSGHDTVSWYQQALGQGPQFIFQYYEEEERQRGNFPDRFSGHQFPNYSSELNVNALLLGDSALYLCASSLRTGTTEAFFGQGTRLTVV.

The V and J genes are TRBV27 and TRBJ2-3; 10 bases map to TRBD2. This CDR3 spans 16 amino acids. Germline CDR1 and CDR2: MNHEY and SMNVEV (reference sequence). V dropped 0 bases and J dropped 3; count of bases not matched to a gene: 3. DNA of the CDR3: TGTGCCAGCAGTTTATCTACTAGCGGGGTAACAGATACGCAGTATTTT. Amino acids: CASSLSTSGVTDTQYF.

This clone came up a few times. The chain combines TRBV29-1 with TRBJ1-1; perhaps TRBD1 as D (5 bases). CDR1 is SQVTM and CDR2 is ANQGSEA in the germline V gene. The CDR3 contains 15 residues. Between the trimmed V and J ends, which lost 4 bases and 0 bases, there was a span of 15 bases. The CDR3 DNA reads TGCAGCGTTGTGGGGGGGACCGTCATGAACACTGAAGCTTTCTTT. Translating gives CSVVGGTVMNTEAFF.